This TCR beta chain appears in the sequencing data of a study of beta chain features in type 1 diabetes. Every bit of the isolated RNA underwent reverse transcription, so sequencing read expressed TCRB transcripts. Here immunoSEQ multiplex PCR was the method, and the copy in TCRdb shows in-frame clones only, minus some. Of 400,000 to 450,000 clones listed, roughly 14% are singletons. Germline CDR1 reads GTSNPN; CDR2 reads SVGIG (reference sequence). V was clipped by 7 bases and J by 2 bases; unmatched bases: 6. The CDR3 is 13 amino acids. The chain carries TRBV30 and TRBJ2-3; 7 bases map to TRBD2. The clonotype comes from a young man in good health. The sequenced sample was naive CD4+ T cells from blood. The CDR3 coding sequence is TGTGCCTCGTCCGGGACTAACACAGATACGCAGTATTTT. Amino acid sequence: CASSGTNTDTQYF.